This TCR beta chain was profiled in a study of T cell responses to AZD1222 COVID-19 vaccine. Germline values: CDR1 SGHDN, CDR2 FVKESK. V lost 1 base and J 6 bases, leaving 10 bases between the germline ends. This CDR3 is 13 amino acids long. Turning to this clone: Its antigen remains unidentified.

Findings and limits, study-wide: Donors in the cohort were predominantly white British and more often female, and clonal diversity was possibly underestimated.

The table came from immunoSEQ multiplex PCR; TCRdb's copy has only in-frame clones and leaves some out. The repertoire holds about 150,000 clones, with roughly nine tenths as singletons. The V gene is TRBV14, the J gene TRBJ2-7, with a weak D call TRBD2 (5 bases). This material consisted of peripheral blood, taken 28 days after the second dose of the MenACWY control vaccine. This receptor was obtained from an adult who received the MenACWY meningococcal vaccine as a control. In nucleotides, the CDR3 is TGTGCCAGCAGCCAAGTTCCTAGCCGCGAGCAGTACTTC. This gives the protein CASSQVPSREQYF.